This record covers a single TCR beta chain. This record comes from a study of blood T cell repertoires in COVID-19. Some clones are missing from TCRdb's copy, which holds only in-frame ones; the method was immunoSEQ multiplex PCR. The sample shows 95,000 to 110,000 clones, roughly 89% of them seen only once. Looked up from germline, CDR1 is LGHDT and CDR2 is YNNKEL (reference sequence). The CDR3 contains 17 residues. V was pared by 3 bases and J by 6 bases, with 12 bases of the junction left unmatched. V gene TRBV3-1 (or the pseudogene TRBV3-2) combines with J gene TRBJ2-2, with 8 bases lining up with TRBD1. The TCR comes from a human donor in a cohort sampled during active COVID-19. What was sequenced was peripheral blood. The DNA of the CDR3 is TGTGCCAGCAGCCACCGCTTCGCAGGGGGCCGTGCCGGGGAGCTGTTTTTT. It yields the protein CASSHRFAGGRAGELFF.